Presented here are 14 T cell receptor beta chains from one specimen sequenced in a study of technical replicates of blood from several donors. The method was immunoSEQ multiplex PCR; TCRdb's version includes in-frame clones alone and lacks a portion of them. The repertoire has around 76,000 clones, over 80% of them found once; the top ten carry approximately 0.28%. Sequencing used T cells isolated from PBMCs. The receptors come from a human donor in good health.

The genes are TRBV6-5 and TRBJ1-2; D may be TRBD1 (5 bases). This CDR3 spans 15 amino acids. Deletions cut 0 bases from V and 6 bases from J, with 14 bases between. Looked up from germline, CDR1 is MNHEY and CDR2 is SVGAGI. CDR3 sequence reads: CASSYSIRRGHGYTF. DNA of the CDR3: TGTGCCAGCAGTTACTCGATCAGGAGGGGCCATGGCTACACCTTC.

The rearrangement uses TRBV6-5 and TRBJ1-1, with TRBD1 as a possible D gene (5 bases). The CDR3 has 14 amino acids. The germline V and J ends were trimmed by 8 bases and 10 bases, with 23 bases remaining between them. Germline assignment: CDR1 MNHEY and CDR2 SVGAGI. The DNA of the CDR3 is TGTGCCAGCTACCCCTTAGAGCGGGGGTCAGGAGCTTTCTTT. It translates to CASYPLERGSGAFF.

The rearrangement uses TRBV18 and TRBJ2-2, with unresolved D. Trimming removed 2 bases at V and 1 base at J, with 5 bases between. The germline V gene encodes CDR1 KGHSH and CDR2 LQKENI. The CDR3 length is 14 residues. CDR3 residues: CASSPAMNTGELFF. Here the CDR3 DNA reads TGTGCCAGCTCACCAGCTATGAACACCGGGGAGCTGTTTTTT.

This chain uses TRBV12-5 with TRBJ1-3; TRBD1 agrees at 10 bases. The trim removed 1 base at V and 6 bases at J, leaving 9 bases unmatched. The germline gives CDR1 LGHNT, CDR2 FRNRAP. This CDR3 has 17 residues. The CDR3 sequence is CASGLALGQGIINTIYF. The CDR3 DNA reads as TGTGCTAGTGGTTTGGCCCTGGGACAGGGGATAATAAACACCATATATTTT.

The chain joins TRBV27 to TRBJ2-6; D may be TRBD2 (6 bases). The CDR3 contains 15 residues. Germline-derived CDR1 and CDR2 are MNHEY and SMNVEV (reference sequence). The V gene lost 2 bases and the J gene lost 2 bases, with 7 bases spanning the gap. The CDR3 protein is CASSLGGAGANVLTF. DNA for the CDR3: TGTGCCAGCAGTTTAGGAGGGGCTGGGGCCAACGTCCTGACTTTC. Full variable domain (remainder filled in from reference TRBV27 and TRBJ2-6): EAQVTQNPRYLITVTGKKLTVTCSQNMNHEYMSWYRQDPGLGLRQIYYSMNVEVTDKGDVPEGYKVSRKEKRNFPLILESPSPNQTSLYFCASSLGGAGANVLTFGAGSRLTVL.

J is TRBJ1-1 and V is TRBV7-9, with 7 positions matching TRBD1. CDR3 length: 14 amino acids. CDR1 SEHNR and CDR2 FQNEAQ come from the germline V gene (reference sequence). V dropped 2 bases and J dropped 2; count of bases not matched to a gene: 2. The CDR3 reads CASSLTGDNTEAFF. CDR3 in DNA: TGTGCCAGCAGCTTAACAGGGGATAACACTGAAGCTTTCTTT.

In DNA, the CDR3 is TGTGCCAGCAGTTTATCGGGGGGTTTCGATGGCTACACCTTC. It yields the protein CASSLSGGFDGYTF. This sequence joins TRBV28 and TRBJ1-2; D is possibly TRBD1 (5 bases). Germline V gene sequence: CDR1 MDHEN, CDR2 SYDVKM. The CDR3 totals 14 residues. V was pared by 1 base and J by 6 bases, with 12 bases between.

V gene TRBV19 combines with J gene TRBJ2-1, with 8 bases fitting TRBD2. The V and J ends lost 4 bases and 0 bases, in that order; junction bases with no gene match: 11. Germline V gene data show CDR1 as LNHDA and CDR2 as SQIVND (reference sequence). CDR3 length: 18 residues. The CDR3 loop is CASSKGTSGRSSYNEQFF. CDR3 nucleotides: TGTGCCAGTAGTAAGGGGACTAGTGGGAGAAGCTCCTACAATGAGCAGTTCTTC.

The chain employs TRBV7-9 and TRBJ2-7; a possible D gene is TRBD2 (5 bases). This CDR3 contains 13 residues. Between the trimmed V and J ends, which lost 1 base and 6 bases, there was a span of 10 bases. Germline V gene data show CDR1 as SEHNR and CDR2 as FQNEAQ (reference sequence). Here the CDR3 reads CASSLGVAGEQYF. CDR3 coding DNA: TGTGCCAGCAGCTTAGGGGTGGCGGGCGAGCAGTACTTC.

The chain recombines TRBV29-1 with TRBJ2-3, with 11 bases fitting TRBD2. CDR3 length: 14 amino acids. CDR1 SQVTM and CDR2 ANQGSEA come from the germline V gene. V was clipped by 4 bases and J by 6 bases; unmatched bases: 6. CDR3 region: CSVVWIAGGDTQYF. The CDR3 nucleotides read TGCAGCGTTGTTTGGATAGCGGGGGGGGATACGCAGTATTTT.

The chain uses TRBV5-1 and TRBJ2-1; 7 bases line up with TRBD2. Germline-derived CDR1 and CDR2 are SGHRS and YFSETQ. The trim removed 5 bases at V and 0 bases at J, leaving 8 bases unmatched. This CDR3 is 16 amino acids long. CDR3 sequence reads: CASRESGASSYNEQFF. DNA for the CDR3: TGCGCCAGCAGAGAAAGCGGGGCTAGCTCCTACAATGAGCAGTTCTTC.

This sequence joins TRBV7-9 and TRBJ1-2; 8 bases map to TRBD1. Germline CDR1 and CDR2: SEHNR and FQNEAQ (reference sequence). The CDR3 sequence is 12 residues long. V trimming: 1 base; J trimming: 11 bases; junction bases outside the gene matches: 3. CDR3 bases: TGTGCCAGCAGCTTAGAGGACAGGGCGTACACCTTC. Its protein product is CASSLEDRAYTF.

This chain links TRBV10-1 with TRBJ2-6; TRBD1 matches at 7 bases. The trim removed 10 bases at V and 0 bases at J, leaving 9 bases unmatched. Germline V lookup: CDR1 WNHNN, CDR2 SYGVQD (reference sequence). The CDR3 extends over 16 amino acids. The CDR3 here is CAKDRVQCSGANVLTF. For the CDR3, the DNA is TGCGCCAAAGACAGGGTGCAGTGCTCTGGGGCCAACGTCCTGACTTTC.

V is TRBV5-4 and J is TRBJ2-7, with a tentative D call TRBD2 (6 bases). V lost 4 bases and J lost 5, with 10 bases in between. The CDR3 runs to 12 residues. From germline, CDR1 is SGHNT and CDR2 YYREEE (reference sequence). DNA for the CDR3: TGTGCCAGCAGCGAAACGGGGGACGAGCAGTACTTC. Translated, it gives CASSETGDEQYF.